This T cell receptor (beta chain) was sequenced for a study of neurological immune-mediated disorders. This clonotype occurred many times. Time point noted: longitudinal time-point 1 (baseline). CDR1 is SGDLS and CDR2 is YYNGEE in the germline V gene. This CDR3 contains 14 residues. V lost 3 bases and J 2 bases, leaving 10 bases between the germline ends. The cDNA was produced through 5'RACE with 10-nucleotide random UMIs. TCRdb independently ran MiXCR on the 5' RACE reads; one entry per CDR3 protein. The table lists 70,000 to 75,000 distinct CDR3 sequences, roughly 13% of them singletons, with about 4.6% in the top ten.

This TCR derives from a female donor with HTLV-1-associated myelopathy (HAM/TSP). Material: PBMCs. This sequence joins TRBV9 and TRBJ2-3; no firm D call. Here the CDR3 DNA reads TGTGCCAGCAGCGAGAACGCAAACACAGATACGCAGTATTTT. This translates into CASSENANTDTQYF.